One sample yielded the 25 T cell receptor beta chains listed below, sequenced in a study of T cells after yellow fever vaccination. TCRdb recomputed calls from the 5' RACE reads with MiXCR, one row per CDR3 protein. The table lists approximately 160,000 distinct CDR3 sequences, approximately 6.2% of them singletons. The specimen comprised CD4+ T cells sorted from PBMCs, sampled on the day of the first yellow fever vaccination. These TCRs come from a man aged 18 to 35 who received the YFV17D yellow fever vaccine.

This clonotype was found many times. V gene TRBV5-1 combines with J gene TRBJ1-1; no clear D. Germline loops: CDR1 SGHRS, CDR2 YFSETQ. Trimming took off 0 bases at V and 5 bases at J, with 8 bases between the two ends. The CDR3 is made up of 13 amino acids. CDR3 loop: CASSLAAWTEAFF. As DNA, the CDR3 is TGCGCCAGCAGCTTGGCAGCGTGGACTGAAGCTTTCTTT. Combining the CDR3 with reference TRBV5-1 and TRBJ1-1 gives the whole variable domain KAGVTQTPRYLIKTRGQQVTLSCSPISGHRSVSWYQQTPGQGLQFLFEYFSETQRNKGNFPGRFSGRQFSNSRSEMNVSTLELGDSALYLCASSLAAWTEAFFGQGTRLTVV.

This clonotype was counted many times. V and J are TRBV20-1 and TRBJ1-1, with a possible D match to TRBD1 (5 bases). Germline V lookup: CDR1 DFQATT, CDR2 SNEGSKA (reference sequence). The germline V and J ends were trimmed by 2 bases and 3 bases, with 16 bases remaining between them. This CDR3 spans 15 amino acids. The CDR3 bases are TGCAGTGCTAGAAGGGCCGGACGGGACTACACTGAAGCTTTCTTT. Its translation is CSARRAGRDYTEAFF.

This clonotype was recorded a few times. The chain links TRBV7-6 to TRBJ2-5; 14 bases match TRBD2. Germline V gene sequence: CDR1 SGHVS, CDR2 FNYEAQ. The length of the CDR3 is 18 residues. V lost 3 bases, J lost 5 bases, and 11 bases stayed unmatched. The CDR3 region is CASSLTGLAGARGETQYF. Written as DNA, the CDR3 is TGTGCCAGCAGCTTGACGGGACTAGCGGGGGCCAGAGGGGAGACCCAGTACTTC.

This clonotype came up many times. The genes are TRBV7-6 and TRBJ2-1; TRBD2 is a possible D gene (6 bases). The CDR3 is made up of 16 amino acids. Trimming took off 4 bases at V and 4 bases at J, with 17 bases between the two ends. Germline V lookup: CDR1 SGHVS, CDR2 FNYEAQ. CDR3 DNA sequence: TGTGCCAGCAGCTACGGACCACCTGGGGGGTACAATGAGCAGTTCTTC. This codes for CASSYGPPGGYNEQFF. Drawing the rest from reference TRBV7-6 and TRBJ2-1, the complete variable domain is GAGVSQSPRYKVTKRGQDVALRCDPISGHVSLYWYRQALGQGPEFLTYFNYEAQQDKSGLPNDRFSAERPEGSISTLTIQRTEQRDSAMYRCASSYGPPGGYNEQFFGPGTRLTVL.

This clonotype has a handful of counts. The rearrangement uses TRBV4-1 and TRBJ2-7; 8 bases align to TRBD1. This CDR3 spans 17 amino acids. Per the germline V gene, CDR1 is MGHRA and CDR2 is YSYEKL. Trimming cost V 4 bases and J 3 bases; bases outside gene matches: 14. DNA for the CDR3: TGCGCCAGCAGCCGAGGTGGGGGTGGACAGGGTCTCTACGAGCAGTACTTC. Translated: CASSRGGGGQGLYEQYF.

This clonotype has at least ten counts. V usage is TRBV3-1 and J usage is TRBJ1-1; 9 bases line up with TRBD1. Germline V gene lookup returns CDR1 LGHDT and CDR2 YNNKEL (reference sequence). J lost 2 bases, V lost 4 bases, and 5 bases had no gene match. The CDR3 is 15 amino acids. This CDR3 reads CASSPGQGTNTEAFF. The DNA of the CDR3 is TGTGCCAGCAGCCCTGGACAGGGGACTAACACTGAAGCTTTCTTT.

The table lists this clonotype with many counts. The chain joins TRBV6-2 or TRBV6-3 to TRBJ2-7, with D possibly being TRBD1 (6 bases). V lost 5 bases and J 3 bases, leaving 14 bases between the germline ends. The V gene's germline CDR1 is MNHEY and CDR2 SVGEGT. The length of the CDR3 is 14 residues. CDR3 amino acids: CASSTLTGFYEQYF. The CDR3, as DNA: TGTGCCAGCAGTACGCTCACAGGGTTCTACGAGCAGTACTTC.

This clonotype was recorded many times. The rearrangement links TRBV24-1 to TRBJ2-3, with D possibly matching TRBD1 (6 bases). The germline V gene encodes CDR1 KGHDR and CDR2 SFDVKD. Trimming shortened V by 2 bases and J by 5 bases, and 16 bases separated the two germline ends. The CDR3 covers 16 residues. The CDR3 sequence: CATSDSGLLGGDTQYF. The CDR3 DNA is TGTGCCACCAGTGATTCCGGGCTCCTAGGGGGAGATACGCAGTATTTT.

This clonotype was detected many times. The chain has TRBV12-3 or TRBV12-4 and TRBJ1-1, with TRBD1 as a possible D gene (5 bases). Trimming cost V 6 bases and J 1 base, with 9 bases left between them. This CDR3 comprises 13 residues. The CDR3 DNA follows: TGTGCCAGCAGCTTTCAGGGGAACACTGAAGCTTTCTTT. This gives the protein CASSFQGNTEAFF.

This clonotype showed up many times. The V and J genes are TRBV28 and TRBJ2-7; D is undetermined. Germline V gives CDR1 MDHEN, CDR2 SYDVKM. The CDR3 is 15 residues long. Trimming removed 6 bases from V and 2 bases from J, with 17 bases in between. The CDR3 protein is CASSPTHAVAYEQYV. CDR3 nucleotide sequence: TGTGCCAGCAGCCCTACACACGCAGTAGCCTACGAGCAGTACGTC.

This clonotype was seen at least ten times. This chain connects TRBV27 to TRBJ1-5, with 7 bases that match TRBD1. CDR3 length: 14 amino acids. V was clipped by 4 bases and J by 14 bases; unmatched bases: 14. From germline, CDR1 is MNHEY and CDR2 SMNVEV (reference sequence). For the CDR3, the DNA is TGTGCCAGCAGTTCCCTCCAGGGGGGAGGTTCTGAGCATTTT. Its translation: CASSSLQGGGSEHF.

This clonotype was found many times. The V call is TRBV20-1, the J call TRBJ2-7; no reliable D call. Germline values: CDR1 DFQATT, CDR2 SNEGSKA (reference sequence). Between the trimmed V and J ends, which lost 3 bases and 3 bases, there was a span of 15 bases. CDR3 size: 14 residues. CDR3: CSASRAGDSYEQYF. DNA of the CDR3: TGCAGTGCTAGTAGGGCAGGAGATAGCTACGAGCAGTACTTC.

This clonotype was found many times. This chain joins TRBV7-2 and TRBJ2-5; D ambiguous. Trimming removed 2 bases at V and 0 bases at J, with 4 bases between. The germline CDR1 and CDR2 sequences are SGHTA and FQGNSA. This CDR3 has 13 residues. The CDR3 DNA follows: TGTGCCAGCAGCTTACAGCACCAAGAGACCCAGTACTTC. Amino acid sequence: CASSLQHQETQYF.

The table lists this clonotype with a few counts. The chain links TRBV7-8 to TRBJ2-3; TRBD2 matches at 10 bases. This CDR3 spans 18 amino acids. After removal of 3 bases from V and 2 bases from J, the junction contained 11 bases not matched to a gene. Germline V gene lookup returns CDR1 SGHVS and CDR2 FQNEAQ. CDR3 bases: TGTGCCAGCAGCTTGATAGTAGCGGGGGGTACTATCACAGATACGCAGTATTTT. Its protein is CASSLIVAGGTITDTQYF. Together with reference TRBV7-8 and TRBJ2-3, the CDR3 gives the full variable domain: GAGVSQSPRYKVAKRGQDVALRCDPISGHVSLFWYQQALGQGPEFLTYFQNEAQLDKSGLPSDRFFAERPEGSVSTLKIQRTQQEDSAVYLCASSLIVAGGTITDTQYFGPGTRLTVL.

This clonotype was seen repeatedly, ten times or more. The chain recombines TRBV20-1 with TRBJ2-5, with D perhaps matching TRBD1 (5 bases). Deletions cut 6 bases from V and 5 bases from J, with 19 bases between. The germline V gene has CDR1 DFQATT and CDR2 SNEGSKA (reference sequence). This CDR3 comprises 14 residues. The CDR3 spells CSARFEARQETQYF. CDR3 in DNA: TGCAGTGCCCGATTCGAGGCCCGACAGGAGACCCAGTACTTC.

The genes are TRBV2 and TRBJ1-4, with D possibly matching TRBD1 (5 bases). Looked up from germline, CDR1 is SNHLY and CDR2 is FYNNEI. The CDR3 consists of 12 residues. The V end was cut by 8 bases, the J end by 6 bases, with 10 bases between. The CDR3 protein is CASGGGDEKLFF. The DNA for the CDR3 is TGTGCCAGCGGGGGTGGCGATGAAAAACTGTTTTTT.

This clonotype occurred many times. The rearrangement uses TRBV7-3 and TRBJ2-2; TRBD1 agrees at 8 bases. Trimming cost V 5 bases and J 5 bases; bases outside gene matches: 10. In germline, CDR1 is SGHTA, CDR2 FQGTGA. The CDR3 consists of 16 residues. CDR3 protein: CASSPPGGRFTGELFF. CDR3 DNA: TGTGCCAGCAGCCCCCCAGGGGGCAGGTTTACCGGGGAGCTGTTTTTT.

The CDR3: CASSVGGAYNEQFF. DNA for the CDR3: TGCGCCAGCAGCGTAGGGGGGGCCTACAATGAGCAGTTCTTC. V gene TRBV5-1 combines with J gene TRBJ2-1, with TRBD2 as a possible D gene (7 bases). The CDR3 runs 14 residues. V shed 4 bases and J shed 2 bases, with 10 bases lying between them. The germline V gene has CDR1 SGHRS and CDR2 YFSETQ.

This clonotype has just a few counts. The chain links TRBV6-5 to TRBJ1-3; no reliable D call. Trimming left V 2 bases short and J 2 bases short, with 10 bases between. Per the germline V gene, CDR1 is MNHEY and CDR2 is SVGAGI. CDR3 length: 15 amino acids. CDR3 sequence reads: CASSYGHSAGNTIYF. The CDR3 DNA sequence: TGTGCCAGCAGTTACGGCCATTCCGCTGGAAACACCATATATTTT.

This clonotype occurred many times. The chain recombines TRBV12-3 or TRBV12-4 with TRBJ2-3; D assignment may be TRBD1 or TRBD2 (5 bases each). The V and J ends lost 6 bases and 10 bases respectively, with 17 bases between them. This CDR3 has 13 amino acids. The CDR3 here is CASSRDVEAPQYF. In DNA, the CDR3 is TGTGCCAGCAGCCGGGACGTGGAGGCCCCGCAGTATTTT.

This clonotype was seen only a few times. The V and J genes are TRBV5-1 and TRBJ2-5; TRBD1 matches 8 bases. The V gene's germline CDR1 is SGHRS and CDR2 YFSETQ. The CDR3 covers 15 residues. Trimming removed 9 bases from V and 2 bases from J; junction bases left unmatched: 12. The CDR3 here is CATSEQGADQETQYF. The DNA for the CDR3 is TGCGCCACCTCGGAGCAGGGGGCAGATCAAGAGACCCAGTACTTC.

This clonotype showed up just a few times. The chain couples TRBV29-1 to TRBJ1-1; D may be TRBD1 (6 bases). From germline, CDR1 is SQVTM and CDR2 ANQGSEA. This CDR3 is built from 14 residues. V was trimmed by 2 bases and J by 4 bases, leaving 14 bases between them. The CDR3 loop is CSVERQGRGTEAFF. For the CDR3, the DNA is TGCAGCGTTGAAAGGCAGGGGAGAGGCACTGAAGCTTTCTTT.

There are many counts of this clonotype. V is TRBV5-1 and J is TRBJ2-3, with D possibly being TRBD2 (5 bases). Germline CDR1 is SGHRS and CDR2 is YFSETQ. CDR3 length equals 13 residues. The ends were cut back, 4 bases at V and 3 bases at J, with 9 bases in the middle. The CDR3 DNA reads TGCGCCAGCAGCCTAGCTCGAACAGATACGCAGTATTTT. It is translated as CASSLARTDTQYF. Variable domain in full (rest from reference TRBV5-1 and TRBJ2-3): KAGVTQTPRYLIKTRGQQVTLSCSPISGHRSVSWYQQTPGQGLQFLFEYFSETQRNKGNFPGRFSGRQFSNSRSEMNVSTLELGDSALYLCASSLARTDTQYFGPGTRLTVL.

This clonotype was recorded a few times. This sequence joins TRBV20-1 and TRBJ2-6; the D call may be TRBD1 or TRBD2 (5 bases each). The CDR3 covers 16 residues. Per the germline V gene, CDR1 is DFQATT and CDR2 is SNEGSKA (reference sequence). The CDR3 sequence is CCASMSRVYGANVLTF. For the CDR3, the DNA is TGCTGCGCTAGCATGTCCAGGGTATATGGGGCCAACGTCCTGACTTTC.

The chain joins TRBV10-3 to TRBJ2-3; D perhaps matches TRBD2 (7 bases). The germline V gene has CDR1 ENHRY and CDR2 SYGVKD. This CDR3 contains 16 residues. V was trimmed by 7 bases and J by 0 bases, leaving 17 bases between them. The CDR3 DNA reads as TGTGCCATCACAAGGGGGGGCCCTTCTAGCACAGATACGCAGTATTTT. It specifies CAITRGGPSSTDTQYF.